A selection of T cell receptor beta chains follows, all from one sample in a study of Graves' ophthalmopathy and Graves' hyperthyroidism. TCRdb called the multiplex PCR reads again in MiXCR, with one record for every CDR3 protein. The sample lists around 600,000 distinct CDR3 sequences, 35% to 45% seen once, with under 3.5% in the top ten. Sequences were obtained from peripheral blood. The receptors were sampled from an adult man with Graves' ophthalmopathy. Each CDR3 is given with its conserved first and last residue. A D gene is named only where the DNA matches it firmly. Size values are once, few and many counts, or a class for expanded clones, and some rows have none.

clone_size	v_call	cdr3_length	j_call	d_call	cdr3_nt	cdr3_aa
many	TRBV20-1	14	TRBJ2-7	TRBD1	TGCAGTGCTAGAGTCCTCACAGGGGGTTACGAGCAGTACTTC	CSARVLTGGYEQYF
many	TRBV5-6	14	TRBJ1-5	-	TGTGCCAGCAGCTTGCGGGGGCACGGGCAGCCCCAGCATTTT	CASSLRGHGQPQHF
-	TRBV20-1	12	TRBJ2-2	-	TGCAGTGCTAGAGATAAATCCGGGGAGCTGTTTTTT	CSARDKSGELFF
many	TRBV14	16	TRBJ2-5	-	TGTGCCAGCAGCCAGCAAGGAGGGTTTACGATAGAGACCCAGTACTTC	CASSQQGGFTIETQYF
few	TRBV10-3	16	TRBJ2-3	TRBD1	TGTGCCATCAGTGAGCGGACAGGGGGTATCACAGATACGCAGTATTTT	CAISERTGGITDTQYF
few	TRBV12-3/TRBV12-4	14	TRBJ1-4	TRBD1	TGTGCCAGCAGTTTACAACAGGGGCGGGAAAAACTGTTTTTT	CASSLQQGREKLFF
few	TRBV5-1	14	TRBJ2-7	TRBD2	TGCGCCAGCAACCCTGGCGGGGGTGGGTACGAGCAGTACTTC	CASNPGGGGYEQYF
-	TRBV20-1	13	TRBJ1-2	TRBD1	TGCAGTGCAAGACCGACAGGGGGCAGGGGAAACACCTTC	CSARPTGGRGNTF
few	TRBV29-1	16	TRBJ2-3	-	TGCAGCGTTGAAACAGGTCAGGTCCACGGCACAGATACGCAGTATTTT	CSVETGQVHGTDTQYF
-	TRBV12-3/TRBV12-4	17	TRBJ1-4	-	TGTGCCAGCAGCCAAGATCTCCCAGGGGTCGGGAATGAAAAACTGTTTTTT	CASSQDLPGVGNEKLFF
once	TRBV15	12	TRBJ1-1	-	TGTGCCACCAGCAGAGTAGCGGGTTCGGCTTTCTTT	CATSRVAGSAFF
many	TRBV19	12	TRBJ2-7	-	TGTGCCAGTATGGGGGGCGGTTACGAGCAGTACTTC	CASMGGGYEQYF
many	TRBV9	13	TRBJ1-2	TRBD1	TGTGCCAGCAGCGCCGGACAGGGGAATGGCTACACCTTC	CASSAGQGNGYTF
-	TRBV2	16	TRBJ1-6	TRBD1	TGTGCCAGCAGCTACAGGGGGCGAGGAGGAAATTCACCCCTCCACTTT	CASSYRGRGGNSPLHF
-	TRBV20-1	17	TRBJ2-5	TRBD2	TGCAGCACCCCGGGACAGAGTTCTAGCGGGAAGGAAGAGACCCAGTACTTC	CSTPGQSSSGKEETQYF
-	TRBV2	12	TRBJ1-2	TRBD1	TGTGCCAGCAGTATCAGGGGGCTTGGCTACACCTTC	CASSIRGLGYTF
few	TRBV5-1	16	TRBJ2-5	-	TGCGCCAGCAGCTTGACTCGACAGGATAGCCAAGAGACCCAGTACTTC	CASSLTRQDSQETQYF
many	TRBV5-8	14	TRBJ1-4	TRBD1	TGTGCCAGCAGTTGGGACAGGGGACTGGAAAAACTGTTTTTT	CASSWDRGLEKLFF
once	TRBV25-1	13	TRBJ1-1	TRBD1	TGTGCCAGCGCCGGGACGGGGACAGGGAGGACTTTCTTT	CASAGTGTGRTFF
many	TRBV6-4	12	TRBJ1-4	-	TGTGCCAGCAGTGACTCGATCGAAAAACTGTTTTTT	CASSDSIEKLFF
-	TRBV25-1	12	TRBJ1-6	-	TGTGCCAGCAGTGAAGGCCCGGGACTTGTCCACTTT	CASSEGPGLVHF
-	TRBV11-2	16	TRBJ2-7	TRBD2	TGTGCCAGCAGCCCTACGCGGATAGCGGGGCTATACGAGCAGTACTTC	CASSPTRIAGLYEQYF
-	TRBV20-1	15	TRBJ1-5	-	TGCAGTGCTAGAGTAGGGACGACACCAAGTGGGACCCAGCATTTT	CSARVGTTPSGTQHF
many	TRBV9	13	TRBJ2-5	-	TGTGCCAGCAGCGCTAGGGGCCGGGAGACCCAGTACTTC	CASSARGRETQYF
once	TRBV7-9	16	TRBJ2-6	-	TGTGCCAGCAGTAAGGGTTTTGACTCTGGGGCCAACGTCCTGACTTTC	CASSKGFDSGANVLTF
-	TRBV2	13	TRBJ1-5	TRBD1	TGTGCCAGCAGCTCGCTTGACAGGGGGCACCGGCATTTT	CASSSLDRGHRHF
-	TRBV29-1	13	TRBJ1-1	-	TGCAGCGTTTCCGCAACAGGGAACACTGAAGCTTTCTTT	CSVSATGNTEAFF
many	TRBV12-3/TRBV12-4	15	TRBJ1-1	TRBD1	TGTGCCAGCAGTCCTAGAGACAGGGGGAACACTGAAGCTTTCTTT	CASSPRDRGNTEAFF
many	TRBV9	15	TRBJ2-2	TRBD2	TGTGCCAGCAGCCCTAGACTAGCGCAAAACGGGGAGCTGTTTTTT	CASSPRLAQNGELFF
-	TRBV19	14	TRBJ2-2	-	TGTGCCAGTAGTATAATGGAGGGGGCTCGGGAGCTGTTTTTT	CASSIMEGARELFF
few	TRBV19	14	TRBJ2-5	-	TGTGCCAGTAGGGGTCCGAGGGGGTCGGAGACCCAGTACTTC	CASRGPRGSETQYF
many	TRBV4-2	14	TRBJ2-7	TRBD2	TGTGCCAGCAGCCAAGATGCGACTAGCGGGGAGCAGTACTTC	CASSQDATSGEQYF
many	TRBV12-3/TRBV12-4	14	TRBJ2-7	-	TGTGCCAGCAGTCACCCACAGAGCTCCTACGAGCAGTACTTC	CASSHPQSSYEQYF
many	TRBV19	18	TRBJ1-1	TRBD1	TGTGCCAGTAGTATGCGGCCGGGACAGAAAAAGGTGAACACTGAAGCTTTCTTT	CASSMRPGQKKVNTEAFF
many	TRBV7-2	15	TRBJ1-3	-	TGTGCCAGCAGCTTAGGAGGCTTGGCAGGCAACACCATATATTTT	CASSLGGLAGNTIYF
-	TRBV20-1	15	TRBJ2-2	TRBD2	TGCAGTGCTAGTCGCGCGGGAGGGTACACCGGGGAGCTGTTTTTT	CSASRAGGYTGELFF
many	TRBV4-2	15	TRBJ2-7	TRBD1	TGTGCCAGCAGCCAATCTACGGGACAGACCTACGAGCAGTACTTC	CASSQSTGQTYEQYF
many	TRBV2	13	TRBJ1-2	-	TGTGCCAATATGGCGGTGACTAACTATGGCTACACCTTC	CANMAVTNYGYTF
many	TRBV9	15	TRBJ1-2	-	TGTGCCAGCAGCTCAGGGCCACGGGCCGACTATGGCTACACCTTC	CASSSGPRADYGYTF
many	TRBV7-3	14	TRBJ2-5	TRBD2	TGTGCCAGCAGCTTTGGAACTAGCGGAGAGACCCAGTACTTC	CASSFGTSGETQYF
-	TRBV9	12	TRBJ2-7	-	TGTGCCAGCAGCCAGGGTTCCGGCGAGCAGTACTTC	CASSQGSGEQYF
few	TRBV6-5	13	TRBJ1-1	-	TGTGCCAGCAGTTACCTCGAGTACACTGAAGCTTTCTTT	CASSYLEYTEAFF
many	TRBV10-3	12	TRBJ2-7	-	TGTGCCATCAGTGGGACGGACTACGAGCAGTACTTC	CAISGTDYEQYF
-	TRBV20-1	13	TRBJ1-1	-	TGCAGTGCTAGGGGCCTGGGGGGGTTTGAAGCTTTCTTT	CSARGLGGFEAFF
-	TRBV10-2	15	TRBJ1-5	-	TGTGCCAGCAGTGGGGTAGGACGGGGCAATCAGCCCCAGCATTTT	CASSGVGRGNQPQHF
-	TRBV20-1	13	TRBJ2-5	-	TGCAGTGCTAGAACCCCAGGGACGGAGACCCAGTACTTC	CSARTPGTETQYF